A selection of T cell receptor beta chains follows, all from one sample in a study of shared T cell receptors in the human thymus. Sequenced by immunoSEQ multiplex PCR; TCRdb stores in-frame clones only, minus some. Found here are hundreds of thousands of clones, approximately 88% of them singletons; the top ten hold 0.0095% to 0.013%. The same sample was also used in a study of human thymus T cells.

The sample comprised thymocytes. These receptors all stem from a boy under two years old with a congenital heart defect. Each CDR3 is given with its conserved first and last residue. The order of the fields is V gene, clone size, D gene, J gene, CDR3 DNA, CDR3 protein. D genes are given only for firm matches. For some rows the clone size is stated as once, few or many, or as a class when expanded; others skip it.

TRBV7-9	once	TRBD2	TRBJ2-5	TGTGCCAGCAGCCCCTCCTCTGGGGCGGGAGCGCCCCAAGAGACCCAGTACTTC	CASSPSSGAGAPQETQYF
TRBV2	once	TRBD1	TRBJ2-7	TGTGCCAGCAGGGAGGGACAGGGGGGGACCTACGAGCAGTACTTC	CASREGQGGTYEQYF
TRBV10-1	.	TRBD2	TRBJ2-7	TGCGCCAGCAGATCGGGACTAGCGGGAGGGCCTTACGAGCAGTACTTC	CASRSGLAGGPYEQYF
TRBV7-9	.	TRBD1	TRBJ2-3	TGTGCCAGCAGCTCAGGGGGTGGACAGGGGAGCACAGATACGCAGTATTTT	CASSSGGGQGSTDTQYF
TRBV6-1	.	.	TRBJ2-1	TGTGCCAGCCTAGCCAGTGAGCAGTTCTTC	CASLASEQFF
TRBV19	.	.	TRBJ2-5	TGTGCCAGTAGTGCACTATGGAGGGAGACCCAGTACTTC	CASSALWRETQYF
TRBV27	few	.	TRBJ2-7	TGTGCCAGCAGCTTCGCTGGGCCGGGAGAGCAGTACTTC	CASSFAGPGEQYF
TRBV9	.	.	TRBJ1-2	TGTGCCAGCAGCGTAGGGGCAGCCTCCTATGGCTACACCTTC	CASSVGAASYGYTF
TRBV28	.	.	TRBJ1-5	TGTGCCAGCAGTTTATGTTGCAGGGGTCAGCCCCAGCATTTT	CASSLCCRGQPQHF
TRBV14	.	TRBD2	TRBJ2-1	TGTGCCAGCAGCCAGGAGACTAGCGGCCCAGGCGGCGATGAGCAGTTCTTC	CASSQETSGPGGDEQFF
TRBV15	.	TRBD1	TRBJ1-5	TGTGCCACCAGCAGAGAAATTTGGACAGGGGGTTTTCAGCCCCAGCATTTT	CATSREIWTGGFQPQHF
TRBV7-4	.	TRBD1	TRBJ1-1	TGTGCCAGCAGCGCCCCAGGGGGGAATTTCTTT	CASSAPGGNFF
TRBV7-2	.	.	TRBJ2-2	TGTGCCAGCAGCTTAGCGGCGGCTAGCCCCACCGGGGAGCTGTTTTTT	CASSLAAASPTGELFF
TRBV10-3	.	TRBD1	TRBJ2-1	TGTGCCATCAGCGCCGTACCTACAGGGGATCTCGGCAATGAGCAGTTCTTC	CAISAVPTGDLGNEQFF
TRBV27	.	.	TRBJ2-1	TGTGCCAGCAGTTTAATCCAGGGACTCCTTTCTAATGAGCAGTTCTTC	CASSLIQGLLSNEQFF
TRBV7-9	.	TRBD1	TRBJ2-7	TGTGCCAGCAGTGCCGGCAGGGGGCACCACGAGCAGTACTTC	CASSAGRGHHEQYF
TRBV27	.	.	TRBJ1-2	TGTGCCAGCAGTCCCGCCTACAGGGTTCAGGGCTACACCTTC	CASSPAYRVQGYTF
TRBV4-2	.	TRBD2	TRBJ2-3	TGTGCCAGCAGCCAAGGGGGGCTAGCGGGGTACACAGATACGCAGTATTTT	CASSQGGLAGYTDTQYF
TRBV30	.	.	TRBJ2-2	TGTGCCTGGAGGGTAGTCGCCGGGGAGCTGTTTTTT	CAWRVVAGELFF
TRBV14	.	.	TRBJ2-5	TGTGCCAGCAGCCAGGCCGGTCCAGGGGAGACCCAGTACTTC	CASSQAGPGETQYF
TRBV6-7	.	TRBD2	TRBJ2-3	TGTGCCAGCAGCGCCGTTCTACTAGCGGGATGGCCAGATACGCAGTATTTT	CASSAVLLAGWPDTQYF
TRBV4-1	.	TRBD1	TRBJ2-3	TGCGCCAGCAGCCAAGATAGGCAGGGGGCAGATACGCAGTATTTT	CASSQDRQGADTQYF
TRBV6-1	.	.	TRBJ2-7	TGTGCCAGCAGTGCCGGACAATATCTGTCCGAGCAGTACTTC	CASSAGQYLSEQYF
TRBV6-5	.	.	TRBJ2-5	TGTGCCAGCACCCCGGAGAGCGGAGAGACCCAGTACTTC	CASTPESGETQYF
TRBV5-4	.	.	TRBJ2-3	TGTGCCAGCAGCCTCAAAGGGGGTTCCACAGATACGCAGTATTTT	CASSLKGGSTDTQYF
TRBV9	.	TRBD1	TRBJ1-5	TGTGCCAGCAGCGTGACAGGGGACCTGCAGCCCCAGCATTTT	CASSVTGDLQPQHF
TRBV5-1	.	.	TRBJ2-5	TGCGCCAGCAGCTCGGGGTTAAGACAGACAGGCCTCCAAGAGACCCAGTACTTC	CASSSGLRQTGLQETQYF
TRBV9	.	.	TRBJ2-3	TGTGCCAGCAGCGTCGGGACTCACGCTTCTAGCACAGATACGCAGTATTTT	CASSVGTHASSTDTQYF
TRBV27	once	.	TRBJ1-5	TGTGCCAGCAGTCCCCTACAGGGTACGGGCAATCAGCCCCAGCATTTT	CASSPLQGTGNQPQHF
TRBV6-6	.	TRBD2	TRBJ2-7	TGTGCCAGCAGTTACGCAACAAGCGGGAGGGGCGGGGAGCAGTACTTC	CASSYATSGRGGEQYF
TRBV10-3	.	.	TRBJ1-1	TGTGCCATCGGTTACAGCACTGAAGCTTTCTTT	CAIGYSTEAFF
TRBV4-1	.	.	TRBJ2-7	TGCGCCAGCAGCCAAGAGCGGTCTAGATGGTACGAGCAGTACTTC	CASSQERSRWYEQYF
TRBV12-5	.	.	TRBJ1-2	TGTGCTAGTGTCCCCAGGACACTATCCGCTACTTCCTATGGCTACACCTTC	CASVPRTLSATSYGYTF
TRBV5-6	.	.	TRBJ1-4	TGTGCCAGCAGCTTGGGAGGACAGTCTTCGGGAAAACTGTTTTTT	CASSLGGQSSGKLFF
TRBV19	.	TRBD2	TRBJ2-7	TGTGCCAGTAGTATCTCCCGGCGGGGGGATGTCCACGAGCAGTACTTC	CASSISRRGDVHEQYF
TRBV18	.	.	TRBJ2-7	TGTGCCAGCTCCCCTCGGGGGAGACACTTTCACGAGCAGTACTTC	CASSPRGRHFHEQYF
TRBV11-2	few	.	TRBJ2-5	TGTGCCAGCAGCAGAGAGACAGCCCCTGAGACCCAGTACTTC	CASSRETAPETQYF
TRBV13	.	.	TRBJ2-1	TGTGCCAGCAGTCTAGATTACAATGAGCAGTTCTTC	CASSLDYNEQFF
TRBV11-2	.	TRBD1	TRBJ1-1	TGTGCCAGCAGCTTTCCCCAACGCCGGGACAGGCGGGGGAACACTGAAGCTTTCTTT	CASSFPQRRDRRGNTEAFF
TRBV2	.	.	TRBJ2-5	TGTGCCTTTCGACCAGGGTCGAACAAGGTCCCAGAGACCCAGTACTTC	CAFRPGSNKVPETQYF
TRBV2	.	.	TRBJ2-1	TGTGCCAGCAGTGAAGTAAGATTAGCGGTTGAGCAGTTCTTC	CASSEVRLAVEQFF
TRBV4-3	once	.	TRBJ1-1	TGCGCCAGCAGCCAATCTCGTAGCGTGAACACTGAAGCTTTCTTT	CASSQSRSVNTEAFF
TRBV4-3	.	.	TRBJ2-3	TGCGCCAGCAGCCAAGGCACGACCGCAGAGGAGGGAGACAAAACAGATACGCAGTATTTT	CASSQGTTAEEGDKTDTQYF
TRBV25-1	.	TRBD2	TRBJ2-7	TGTGCCAGCCGAGGCCCCTTCGCGGGAGGGCCGTTCGAGCAGTACTTC	CASRGPFAGGPFEQYF
TRBV19	.	TRBD2	TRBJ2-1	TGTGCCAGTAGTCGGCGGAGCGGGACCAACTACAATGAGCAGTTCTTC	CASSRRSGTNYNEQFF
TRBV7-6	.	TRBD2	TRBJ2-2	TGTGCCAGCATCACTCAGGGACTAGCGGGAGGCCCAAACACCGGGGAGCTGTTTTTT	CASITQGLAGGPNTGELFF
TRBV5-1	.	TRBD1	TRBJ2-7	TGCGCCAGCAGCTACGACAGGGCATTCTACGAGCAGTACTTC	CASSYDRAFYEQYF
TRBV27	.	.	TRBJ1-1	TGTGCCACCAATCGCGCTTCCGGCACTGAAGCTTTCTTT	CATNRASGTEAFF
TRBV6-1	.	TRBD1	TRBJ1-5	TGTGCCAGTCACAGGGGGCGCAGCAATCAGCCCCAGCATTTT	CASHRGRSNQPQHF
TRBV27	.	.	TRBJ2-1	TGTGCCAGCAGTTTACGAGCGCCCAATGAGCAGTTCTTC	CASSLRAPNEQFF
TRBV29-1	.	TRBD2	TRBJ2-1	TGCAGCGTTGGGGGCCTAGCGGGAGTCAATGAGCAGTTCTTC	CSVGGLAGVNEQFF
TRBV20-1	.	.	TRBJ2-5	TGCAGTGCCCCCGACCAAGAGACCCAGTACTTC	CSAPDQETQYF
TRBV19	.	.	TRBJ1-1	TGTGCCAGTAGTATTGGGGCCGGGACTGAAGCTTTCTTT	CASSIGAGTEAFF